This is a list of T cell receptor beta chains from one sample in a study of cytomegalovirus exposure and HLA in healthy donors. Profiling relied on immunoSEQ multiplex PCR, and the TCRdb table lists in-frame clones only, not all of them. The table shows around 140,000 clones, with almost 85% occurring only once. Sequenced material: PBMCs. Every receptor here comes from a young man in good health and CMV-seropositive. CDR3s leave out the opening cysteine and the closing phenylalanine or tryptophan. Clone size is stated in some rows and not others, as once, few, many or a class when expanded.

v_gene	j_gene	abundance	CDR3aa
TRBV9	TRBJ2-2	.	ASSVGRVPGELF
TRBV18	TRBJ2-7	.	ASSRRQGFPYEQY
TRBV6-6	TRBJ2-1	.	ASSPEVEQF
TRBV28	TRBJ2-3	once	ASSLQGASTDTQY
TRBV28	TRBJ2-3	few	ASSLSGGTDTQY
TRBV7-4	TRBJ2-7	.	ASSLCETSSAREQY
TRBV5-1	TRBJ2-3	.	ASASGFSTDTQY
TRBV6-5	TRBJ1-5	.	ASSYSMTNQPQH
TRBV30	TRBJ1-5	.	AWSVSVSNQPQH
TRBV18	TRBJ2-3	.	ASSLSRQGARDTQY
TRBV6-5	TRBJ1-5	once	ASTTNRAQH
TRBV5-4	TRBJ2-1	.	ASSPGLAGGPGDEQF
TRBV10-3	TRBJ2-1	.	AISQGYEQF
TRBV6-6	TRBJ2-3	.	ASKRGKETDTQY
TRBV28	TRBJ2-7	.	ASSTPGQGTNEQY
TRBV2	TRBJ1-4	.	AGQGTSNEKLF
TRBV18	TRBJ2-1	.	ASSPLDRASSYNEQF
TRBV6-5	TRBJ1-4	.	ASSYSIEARRELF
TRBV2	TRBJ1-1	.	ASSLPQGGNTEAF
TRBV2	TRBJ2-7	once	ASRYRTEPGEQY
TRBV7-2	TRBJ2-1	.	ASSLRSSGARNEQF
TRBV5-4	TRBJ2-7	.	ASSLGGGSGSSYEQY